This is a list of T cell receptor beta chains from one sample in a study of preoperative IRX-2 immunotherapy in early breast cancer. Measured with immunoSEQ multiplex PCR; TCRdb has only the in-frame clones, and not every one. The sample holds tens of thousands of clones; 70% to 85% are singletons and the top ten take approximately 3%. Sampling was performed from a patient treated with IRX-2 immunotherapy. The receptors were gathered from a human donor with breast cancer. Both conserved end residues are part of each CDR3. Each record gives: clone size, V gene, J gene, D gene, CDR3 DNA, CDR3 protein. A D gene is named only where the DNA matches it firmly. Expanded clones get a size class; other rows say once, few or many, or leave the size out.

abundance: -; v_gene: TRBV6-8; j_gene: TRBJ1-2; d_gene: TRBD1; CDR3nt: TGTGCCAGCAGTTACTCTCAGGAGACAGGGCCCTCTGGCTACACCTTC; CDR3aa: CASSYSQETGPSGYTF
abundance: -; v_gene: TRBV15; j_gene: TRBJ2-2; d_gene: -; CDR3nt: TGTGCCACCAGCAGAGATAGGGCGAACACCGGGGAGCTGTTTTTT; CDR3aa: CATSRDRANTGELFF
abundance: -; v_gene: TRBV11-3; j_gene: TRBJ1-5; d_gene: TRBD1; CDR3nt: TGTGCCAGCAGCTTAGGGGGCAGGGGGTCGGAGCCCCAGCATTTT; CDR3aa: CASSLGGRGSEPQHF
abundance: -; v_gene: TRBV11-3; j_gene: TRBJ1-3; d_gene: -; CDR3nt: TGTGCCAGCAGCCCCTTCCGGGACACCTACCCCATATATTTT; CDR3aa: CASSPFRDTYPIYF
abundance: -; v_gene: TRBV11-3; j_gene: TRBJ2-1; d_gene: TRBD1; CDR3nt: TGTGCCAGCAGCTCCACAGGGGGGAGAGATGAGCAGTTCTTC; CDR3aa: CASSSTGGRDEQFF
abundance: -; v_gene: TRBV29-1; j_gene: TRBJ2-3; d_gene: TRBD1; CDR3nt: TGCAGCGTAAGACACAGGGGGCCGGATACGCAGTATTTT; CDR3aa: CSVRHRGPDTQYF
abundance: once; v_gene: TRBV9; j_gene: TRBJ2-3; d_gene: -; CDR3nt: TGTGCCAGCAGCGTATGGGGGGCCGAAGATACGCAGTATTTT; CDR3aa: CASSVWGAEDTQYF
abundance: -; v_gene: TRBV5-1; j_gene: TRBJ2-1; d_gene: TRBD2; CDR3nt: TGCGCCAGCAGTTTGCGGGGGGCTTACAATGAGCAGTTCTTC; CDR3aa: CASSLRGAYNEQFF
abundance: -; v_gene: TRBV6-8; j_gene: TRBJ1-2; d_gene: TRBD1; CDR3nt: TGTGCCAGCAGTTTACGAACAGGGGATGGCTACACCTTC; CDR3aa: CASSLRTGDGYTF
abundance: few; v_gene: TRBV6-8; j_gene: TRBJ2-7; d_gene: -; CDR3nt: TGTGCCAGCAGCTTACACGGGGCGGGCGGGGAGCAGTACTTC; CDR3aa: CASSLHGAGGEQYF
abundance: once; v_gene: TRBV28; j_gene: TRBJ2-1; d_gene: -; CDR3nt: TGTGCCAGCACTATCCTGGGCGGAGACGACAATGAGCAGTTCTTC; CDR3aa: CASTILGGDDNEQFF
abundance: -; v_gene: TRBV11-3; j_gene: TRBJ1-2; d_gene: -; CDR3nt: TGTGCCAGCAGCCAGCTATTGGAGGTCCTTAACTATGGCTACACCTTC; CDR3aa: CASSQLLEVLNYGYTF
abundance: -; v_gene: TRBV6-8; j_gene: TRBJ1-1; d_gene: -; CDR3nt: TGTGCCAGCAGTTACTTCGCGCTTATGAACACTGAAGCTTTCTTT; CDR3aa: CASSYFALMNTEAFF
abundance: -; v_gene: TRBV28; j_gene: TRBJ1-5; d_gene: -; CDR3nt: TGTGCCACCGCACTCCAGTCCGGCAATCAGCCCCAGCATTTT; CDR3aa: CATALQSGNQPQHF
abundance: -; v_gene: TRBV23-1; j_gene: TRBJ1-2; d_gene: -; CDR3nt: TGCGCCAGCAGCCAAGATATCAGTGAGCAGTATGGCTACACCTTC; CDR3aa: CASSQDISEQYGYTF
abundance: -; v_gene: TRBV5-1; j_gene: TRBJ2-6; d_gene: -; CDR3nt: TGCGCCAGCAGCCTGTATGTTAACGGTGGGGCCAACGTCCTGACTTTC; CDR3aa: CASSLYVNGGANVLTF
abundance: -; v_gene: TRBV11-3; j_gene: TRBJ1-5; d_gene: TRBD1; CDR3nt: TGTGCCAGCAGCTCTTACAGGGGCTCCAATCAGCCCCAGCATTTT; CDR3aa: CASSSYRGSNQPQHF
abundance: -; v_gene: TRBV6-8; j_gene: TRBJ1-5; d_gene: -; CDR3nt: TGTGCCAGCAGTTACTCCTCCCTGGGCAGATATCAGCCCCAGCATTTT; CDR3aa: CASSYSSLGRYQPQHF
abundance: -; v_gene: TRBV10-3; j_gene: TRBJ2-2; d_gene: TRBD2; CDR3nt: TGTGCCATCCCTAGCGGGGTGACCGGGGAGCTGTTTTTT; CDR3aa: CAIPSGVTGELFF
abundance: -; v_gene: TRBV19; j_gene: TRBJ2-2; d_gene: -; CDR3nt: TGTGCCAGTAGGGTTAGGGCGAACACCGGGGAGCTGTTTTTT; CDR3aa: CASRVRANTGELFF
abundance: -; v_gene: TRBV11-3; j_gene: TRBJ1-3; d_gene: -; CDR3nt: TGTGCCAGCAGCCTGTCCCGGGGAGTTGGAAACACCATATATTTT; CDR3aa: CASSLSRGVGNTIYF
abundance: -; v_gene: TRBV7-7; j_gene: TRBJ2-3; d_gene: -; CDR3nt: TGTGCCAGAAGCTTGGCCTTTTGGACGTGGGTTCTCGTGAATACGCAGTATTTT; CDR3aa: CARSLAFWTWVLVNTQYF
abundance: -; v_gene: TRBV7-4; j_gene: TRBJ1-2; d_gene: -; CDR3nt: TGTGCCAGCAGCTCCAACACCAGGGTTGGCTACACCTTC; CDR3aa: CASSSNTRVGYTF
abundance: -; v_gene: TRBV5-1; j_gene: TRBJ2-2; d_gene: TRBD1; CDR3nt: TGCGCCACCCAAGATTTCGGGACAGGGGGAACCGGGGAGCTGTTTTTT; CDR3aa: CATQDFGTGGTGELFF
abundance: -; v_gene: TRBV10-1; j_gene: TRBJ2-7; d_gene: TRBD2; CDR3nt: TGCGCCAGCAGTGAGGGTCCCCGGACTAGCTCCTACGAGCAGTACTTC; CDR3aa: CASSEGPRTSSYEQYF
abundance: -; v_gene: TRBV6-8; j_gene: TRBJ2-7; d_gene: TRBD1; CDR3nt: TGTGCCATCAGTCCCGGGACAGGGTCCTACGAGCAGTACTTC; CDR3aa: CAISPGTGSYEQYF
abundance: -; v_gene: TRBV15; j_gene: TRBJ1-3; d_gene: -; CDR3nt: TGTGCCACCAGCAGACACACTAGGACAGACCCTGGAAACACCATATATTTT; CDR3aa: CATSRHTRTDPGNTIYF
abundance: once; v_gene: TRBV19; j_gene: TRBJ1-1; d_gene: TRBD1; CDR3nt: TGTGCCAGTAGTCGACAGGGCTGGGGAGCTTTCTTT; CDR3aa: CASSRQGWGAFF
abundance: -; v_gene: TRBV2; j_gene: TRBJ2-1; d_gene: -; CDR3nt: TGTGCCATTGCCCTTGGGTCCTACTACAATGAGCAGTTCTTC; CDR3aa: CAIALGSYYNEQFF
abundance: -; v_gene: TRBV10-3; j_gene: TRBJ2-3; d_gene: TRBD2; CDR3nt: TGTGCCATCAGTGAGTCGCGGGGGATTCGTCCAGATACGCAGTATTTT; CDR3aa: CAISESRGIRPDTQYF
abundance: -; v_gene: TRBV6-8; j_gene: TRBJ2-7; d_gene: -; CDR3nt: TGTGCCAGCAGTCCGACACTAGGGAGCTCCTACGAGCAGTACTTC; CDR3aa: CASSPTLGSSYEQYF
abundance: -; v_gene: TRBV29-1; j_gene: TRBJ2-7; d_gene: -; CDR3nt: TGCAGCGTTGACCCCGGACTCAACGAGCAGTACTTC; CDR3aa: CSVDPGLNEQYF
abundance: -; v_gene: TRBV6-8; j_gene: TRBJ2-3; d_gene: -; CDR3nt: TGTGCCAGCAACGACCCGCGTCGAATCGATACGCAGTATTTT; CDR3aa: CASNDPRRIDTQYF
abundance: few; v_gene: TRBV14; j_gene: TRBJ2-5; d_gene: -; CDR3nt: TGTGCCAGCAGCCGGGGAGAGACCCAGTACTTC; CDR3aa: CASSRGETQYF
abundance: -; v_gene: TRBV5-1; j_gene: TRBJ2-7; d_gene: -; CDR3nt: TGCGCCAGCAGCTCTTCCGGGATCTCCTACGAGCAGTACTTC; CDR3aa: CASSSSGISYEQYF
abundance: -; v_gene: TRBV6-8; j_gene: TRBJ2-7; d_gene: TRBD2; CDR3nt: TGTGCCAGCAGTGGTCTAGCGGGGGGCGAGCAGTACTTC; CDR3aa: CASSGLAGGEQYF
abundance: -; v_gene: TRBV5-1; j_gene: TRBJ2-1; d_gene: TRBD2; CDR3nt: TGCGCCAGCAGCTTACTAGCGGGGGGGCGACATGAGCAGTTCTTC; CDR3aa: CASSLLAGGRHEQFF
abundance: few; v_gene: TRBV6-8; j_gene: TRBJ2-2; d_gene: -; CDR3nt: TGTGCCAGCAGTTTCGTACGCACGAACACCGGGGAGCTGTTTTTT; CDR3aa: CASSFVRTNTGELFF
abundance: -; v_gene: TRBV30; j_gene: TRBJ2-4; d_gene: -; CDR3nt: TGTGCCTGGAGTGTACCACTAGTCAAAAACATTCAGTACTTC; CDR3aa: CAWSVPLVKNIQYF
abundance: -; v_gene: TRBV5-1; j_gene: TRBJ1-6; d_gene: -; CDR3nt: TGCGCCAGCAGCTTGAAGGGGCCCAATAATTCACCCCTCCACTTT; CDR3aa: CASSLKGPNNSPLHF
abundance: -; v_gene: TRBV7-8; j_gene: TRBJ2-5; d_gene: -; CDR3nt: TGTGCCAGCAGCCAGGGTCACCAAGAGACCCAGTACTTC; CDR3aa: CASSQGHQETQYF
abundance: -; v_gene: TRBV2; j_gene: TRBJ2-2; d_gene: TRBD1; CDR3nt: TGTGCCAGCATAGACAGGGAAGCCGGGGAGCTGTTTTTT; CDR3aa: CASIDREAGELFF
abundance: -; v_gene: TRBV28; j_gene: TRBJ2-6; d_gene: -; CDR3nt: TGTGCCAGCAGTTTAACATCCCTGGCGTCTGGGGCCAACGTCCTGACTTTC; CDR3aa: CASSLTSLASGANVLTF
abundance: -; v_gene: TRBV6-8; j_gene: TRBJ1-1; d_gene: TRBD1; CDR3nt: TGTGCCAGCAGCCCACCCCTGGGACAGGGGATCGCAGCTTTCTTT; CDR3aa: CASSPPLGQGIAAFF
abundance: -; v_gene: TRBV7-1; j_gene: TRBJ2-6; d_gene: -; CDR3nt: TGTGCCAGCAGCCCCTTGCCTGGGGCCAACGTCCTGACTTTC; CDR3aa: CASSPLPGANVLTF
abundance: -; v_gene: TRBV7-1; j_gene: TRBJ1-2; d_gene: -; CDR3nt: TGTGCCAGCAGCCGGTGGAATAACTATGGCTACACCTTC; CDR3aa: CASSRWNNYGYTF
abundance: -; v_gene: TRBV16; j_gene: TRBJ1-5; d_gene: -; CDR3nt: TGTGCCAGCAGCCGGATGGGGCGCAATCAGCCCCAGCATTTT; CDR3aa: CASSRMGRNQPQHF
abundance: -; v_gene: TRBV6-8; j_gene: TRBJ1-1; d_gene: -; CDR3nt: TGTGCCAGCAGTTACTCCAGGGAGGGGAACACTGAAGCTTTCTTT; CDR3aa: CASSYSREGNTEAFF
abundance: -; v_gene: TRBV12-5; j_gene: TRBJ2-7; d_gene: -; CDR3nt: TGTGCCAGCGCGACGTCTGGAGGCGAGCAGTACTTC; CDR3aa: CASATSGGEQYF
abundance: -; v_gene: TRBV6-8; j_gene: TRBJ2-7; d_gene: -; CDR3nt: TGTGCCAGCATTACAGGGACAACCTACGAGCAGTACTTC; CDR3aa: CASITGTTYEQYF
abundance: once; v_gene: TRBV19; j_gene: TRBJ1-2; d_gene: -; CDR3nt: TGTGCCAGTAGTATAGATCGGGACTATGGCTACACCTTC; CDR3aa: CASSIDRDYGYTF
abundance: -; v_gene: TRBV9; j_gene: TRBJ1-2; d_gene: -; CDR3nt: TGTGCCAGCAGTTCCGGGCCGCCCGGTACGGGCTACACCTTC; CDR3aa: CASSSGPPGTGYTF
abundance: -; v_gene: TRBV6-8; j_gene: TRBJ1-2; d_gene: TRBD1; CDR3nt: TGTGCCAGCAGTTCCGGGACAGGGAACTATGGCTACACCTTC; CDR3aa: CASSSGTGNYGYTF
abundance: -; v_gene: TRBV5-2; j_gene: TRBJ1-2; d_gene: -; CDR3nt: TGTGCCAGCAGCTTACAGGGCCCCTATGGCTACACCTTC; CDR3aa: CASSLQGPYGYTF